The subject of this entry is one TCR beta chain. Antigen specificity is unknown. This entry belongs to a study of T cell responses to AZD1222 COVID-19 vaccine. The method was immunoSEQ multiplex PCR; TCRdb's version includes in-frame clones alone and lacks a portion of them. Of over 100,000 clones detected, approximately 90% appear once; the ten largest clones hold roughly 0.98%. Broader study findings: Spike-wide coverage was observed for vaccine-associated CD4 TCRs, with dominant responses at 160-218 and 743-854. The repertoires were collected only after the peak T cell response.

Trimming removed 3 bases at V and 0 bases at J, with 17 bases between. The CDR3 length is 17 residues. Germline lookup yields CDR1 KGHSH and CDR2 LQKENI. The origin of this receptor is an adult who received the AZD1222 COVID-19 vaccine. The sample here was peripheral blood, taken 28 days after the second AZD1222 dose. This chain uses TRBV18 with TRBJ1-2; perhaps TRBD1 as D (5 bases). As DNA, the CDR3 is TGTGCCAGCTCACCTTCCCGGCAGGGCCCAGCTAACTATGGCTACACCTTC. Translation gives CASSPSRQGPANYGYTF.